This T cell receptor (beta chain) is from a study of blood T cell repertoires in COVID-19. Background on the study: Sites in the United States, Italy and Spain provided acute and convalescent COVID-19 samples.

This clone was observed a few times. The data were produced by immunoSEQ multiplex PCR, yet TCRdb's version contains in-frame clones alone and is incomplete. Of approximately 180,000 clones in the sample, less than 85% are singletons; the top ten hold around 5.5%. In terms of age and location, participants ranged from about 18 to 100 years and lived in about 25 US areas. The CDR3 extends over 14 amino acids. Germline values: CDR1 SGHAT, CDR2 FQNNGV. J gave up 1 base and V 6 bases, and 3 bases lay outside the gene matches. The chain uses TRBV11-2 and TRBJ2-7; TRBD2 matches 10 bases. The TCR sequence derives from a woman between 55 and 75 years old with acute COVID-19. Material: PBMCs or T cells enriched from blood (not recorded which). CDR3 in amino acids: CASRSLAGSYEQYF. CDR3 nucleotides: TGTGCCAGCAGATCACTAGCGGGATCCTACGAGCAGTACTTC.